This TCR beta chain comes out of a study of radiotherapy plus CTLA-4 blockade in lung cancer. Study results and limitations: Interferon-beta and early blood T cell clone dynamics reportedly predicted response best. TCR clones from tumors expanded in blood after radiotherapy plus ipilimumab.

This table comes from immunoSEQ multiplex PCR, and its TCRdb copy is limited to in-frame clones, with some not included. The sample consists of roughly 46,000 clones, more than 70% of them appearing once. V lost 6 bases, J lost 0 bases, and 6 bases lay in between. The CDR3 covers 13 residues. Germline values: CDR1 WNHNN, CDR2 SYGVQD (reference sequence). Alongside CTLA-4 blockade with ipilimumab, patients with chemo-refractory metastatic non-small-cell lung cancer received focal radiation. With respect to this clone: Its cognate antigen is unknown.

The J gene is TRBJ1-3, the V gene TRBV10-1; unclear D gene. The material was peripheral blood, obtained from a patient treated with radiotherapy plus ipilimumab. The clonotype was recovered from a human donor with non-small cell lung cancer who had stable disease on radiotherapy plus ipilimumab. The CDR3 protein is CASSENSGNTIYF. The DNA of the CDR3 is TGCGCCAGCAGCGAAAACTCTGGAAACACCATATATTTT.